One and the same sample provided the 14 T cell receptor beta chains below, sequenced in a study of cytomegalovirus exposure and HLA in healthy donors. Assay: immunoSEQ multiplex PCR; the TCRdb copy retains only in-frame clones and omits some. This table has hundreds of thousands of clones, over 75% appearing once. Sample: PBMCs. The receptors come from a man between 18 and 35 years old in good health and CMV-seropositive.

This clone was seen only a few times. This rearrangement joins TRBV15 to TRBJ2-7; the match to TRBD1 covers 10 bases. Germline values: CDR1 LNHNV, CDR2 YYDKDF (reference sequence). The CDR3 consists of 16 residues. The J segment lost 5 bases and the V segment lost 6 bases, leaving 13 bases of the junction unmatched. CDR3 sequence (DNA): TGTGCCACCAGAGGCAATAGGGGGACAGGGGACAACGAGCAGTACTTC. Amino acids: CATRGNRGTGDNEQYF.

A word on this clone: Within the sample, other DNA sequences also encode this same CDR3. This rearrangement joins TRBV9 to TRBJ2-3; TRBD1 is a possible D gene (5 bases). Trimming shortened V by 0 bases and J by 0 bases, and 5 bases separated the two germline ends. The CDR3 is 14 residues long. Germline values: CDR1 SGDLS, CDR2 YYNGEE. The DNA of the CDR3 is TGTGCCAGCAGCGTAGGGGGCAGCACAGATACGCAGTATTTT. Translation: CASSVGGSTDTQYF.

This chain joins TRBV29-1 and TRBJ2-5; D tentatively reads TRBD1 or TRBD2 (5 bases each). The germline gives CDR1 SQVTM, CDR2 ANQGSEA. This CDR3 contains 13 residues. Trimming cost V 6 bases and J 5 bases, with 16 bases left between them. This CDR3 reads CSVARQRRETQYF. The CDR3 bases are TGCAGCGTCGCACGACAGAGGAGGGAGACCCAGTACTTC.

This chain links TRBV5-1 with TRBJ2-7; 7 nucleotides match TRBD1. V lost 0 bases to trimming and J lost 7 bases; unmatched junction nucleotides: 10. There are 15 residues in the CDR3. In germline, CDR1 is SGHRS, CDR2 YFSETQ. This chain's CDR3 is CASSLAGTEEEEQYF. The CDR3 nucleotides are TGCGCCAGCAGCTTGGCTGGGACAGAAGAGGAAGAGCAGTACTTC.

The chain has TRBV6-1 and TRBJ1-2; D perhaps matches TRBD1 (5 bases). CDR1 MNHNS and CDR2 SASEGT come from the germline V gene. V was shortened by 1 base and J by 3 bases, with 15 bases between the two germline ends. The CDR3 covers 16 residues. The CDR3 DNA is TGTGCCAGCAGTGAAGTGATTACAGGCAGGGACTATGGCTACACCTTC. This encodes CASSEVITGRDYGYTF.

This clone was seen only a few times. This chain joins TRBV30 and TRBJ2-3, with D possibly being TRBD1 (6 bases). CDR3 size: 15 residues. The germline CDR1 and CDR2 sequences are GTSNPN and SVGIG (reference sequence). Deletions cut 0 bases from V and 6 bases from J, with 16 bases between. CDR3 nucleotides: TGTGCCTGGAGTGTACTGGGGGCCGAAGTGGATACGCAGTATTTT. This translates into CAWSVLGAEVDTQYF.

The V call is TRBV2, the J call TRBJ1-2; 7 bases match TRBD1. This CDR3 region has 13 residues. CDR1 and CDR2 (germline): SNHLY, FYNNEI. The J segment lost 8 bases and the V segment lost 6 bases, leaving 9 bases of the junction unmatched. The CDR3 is CASRRQGPVGYTF. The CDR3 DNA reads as TGTGCCAGCAGGAGACAGGGTCCGGTGGGCTACACCTTC.

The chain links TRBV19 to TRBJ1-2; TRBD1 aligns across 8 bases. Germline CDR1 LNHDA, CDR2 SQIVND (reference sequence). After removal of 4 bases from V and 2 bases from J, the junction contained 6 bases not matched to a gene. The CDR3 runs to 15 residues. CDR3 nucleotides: TGTGCCAGTAGTACCGGACAGGGATCGAACTATGGCTACACCTTC. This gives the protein CASSTGQGSNYGYTF.

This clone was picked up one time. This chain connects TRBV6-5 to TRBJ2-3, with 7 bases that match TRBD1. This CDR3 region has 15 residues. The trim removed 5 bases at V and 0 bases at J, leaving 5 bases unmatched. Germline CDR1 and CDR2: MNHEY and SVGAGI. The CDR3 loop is CASSNPDRSTDTQYF. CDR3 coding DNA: TGTGCCAGCAGTAATCCGGACAGGAGCACAGATACGCAGTATTTT.

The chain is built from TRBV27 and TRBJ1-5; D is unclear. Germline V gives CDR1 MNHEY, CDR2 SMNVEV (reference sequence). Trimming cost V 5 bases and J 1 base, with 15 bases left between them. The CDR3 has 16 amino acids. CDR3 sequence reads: CASSVSRARSNQPQHF. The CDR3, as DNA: TGTGCCAGCAGTGTCTCGCGGGCCCGGAGCAATCAGCCCCAGCATTTT.

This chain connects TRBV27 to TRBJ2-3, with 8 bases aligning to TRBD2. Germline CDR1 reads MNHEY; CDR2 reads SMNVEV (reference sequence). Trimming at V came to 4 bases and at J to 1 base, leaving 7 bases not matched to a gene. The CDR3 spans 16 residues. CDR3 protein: CASSSLGREGTDTQYF. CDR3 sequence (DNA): TGTGCCAGCAGTTCCCTGGGGCGGGAGGGCACAGATACGCAGTATTTT.

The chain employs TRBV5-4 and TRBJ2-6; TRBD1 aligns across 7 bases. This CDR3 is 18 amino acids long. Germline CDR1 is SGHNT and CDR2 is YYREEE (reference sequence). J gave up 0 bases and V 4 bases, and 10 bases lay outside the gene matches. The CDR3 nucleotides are TGTGCCAGCAGCGTAACAGGGGTTCGGCTCTCTGGGGCCAACGTCCTGACTTTC. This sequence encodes CASSVTGVRLSGANVLTF.

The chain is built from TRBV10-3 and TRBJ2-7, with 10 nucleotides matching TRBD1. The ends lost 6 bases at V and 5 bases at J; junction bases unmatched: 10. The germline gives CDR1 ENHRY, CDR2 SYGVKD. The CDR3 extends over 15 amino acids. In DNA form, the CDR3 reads TGTGCCATCAGGGCCGGGACAGGGGTTACCCACGAGCAGTACTTC. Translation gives CAIRAGTGVTHEQYF.

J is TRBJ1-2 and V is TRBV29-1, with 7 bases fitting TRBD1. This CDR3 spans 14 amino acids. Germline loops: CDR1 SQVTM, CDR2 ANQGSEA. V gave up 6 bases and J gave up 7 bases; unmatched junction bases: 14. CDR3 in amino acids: CSVDYDRVESGYTF. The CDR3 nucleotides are TGCAGCGTCGACTATGACAGGGTAGAGAGTGGCTACACCTTC.